Following are 31 T cell receptor beta chains from one sample sequenced in a study of beta chain features in type 1 diabetes. Findings and limits, study-wide: Moderate yet significant TCRB CDR3 shortening was seen in Type 1 diabetes patients in all four CD4+ subsets.

Their target antigens are unknown. The study reverse transcribed the entire isolated RNA, so it sequenced expressed TCRB transcripts. Clones were sequenced by immunoSEQ multiplex PCR, and TCRdb holds only the in-frame ones, with some missing. This table has roughly 730,000 clones, roughly an eighth appearing once. Sequenced material: naive CD4+ T cells from blood. The receptors were gathered from a man between 18 and 35 years old with type 1 diabetes.

The chain joins TRBV18 to TRBJ1-5; D is uncertain. Trimming took off 1 base at V and 4 bases at J, with 14 bases between the two ends. Germline V CDR1 and CDR2: KGHSH, LQKENI. The CDR3 has 16 residues. CDR3 nucleotides: TGTGCCAGCTCACCACTCCGATCCGGAGATAATCAGCCCCAGCATTTT. Protein: CASSPLRSGDNQPQHF.

This chain joins TRBV2 and TRBJ1-1, with TRBD1 as a possible D gene (5 bases). Trimming pared 9 bases from V and 4 bases from J, leaving 12 bases between. The CDR3 consists of 12 residues. Germline V lookup: CDR1 SNHLY, CDR2 FYNNEI. This CDR3 is CASGAWGTEAFF. For the CDR3, the DNA is TGTGCCAGTGGGGCGTGGGGCACTGAAGCTTTCTTT.

This clone has just a few counts. V gene TRBV5-1 combines with J gene TRBJ1-6; the D gene is possibly TRBD1 (6 bases). The ends were cut back, 4 bases at V and 9 bases at J, with 8 bases in the middle. This CDR3 contains 12 residues. Germline lookup yields CDR1 SGHRS and CDR2 YFSETQ. The CDR3 loop is CASSTTGSPLHF. CDR3 DNA sequence: TGCGCCAGCAGCACGACAGGTTCACCCCTCCACTTT.

Note on this clone: Other DNA sequences from this sample encode an identical CDR3 as well. This chain connects TRBV7-9 to TRBJ2-1; D not resolved. Germline V gives CDR1 SEHNR, CDR2 FQNEAQ (reference sequence). CDR3 length: 10 residues. Trimming pared 3 bases from V and 10 bases from J, leaving 4 bases between. The CDR3 here is CASSLGEQFF. The CDR3 DNA reads TGTGCCAGCAGCTTGGGGGAGCAGTTCTTC.

This clone was counted only a few times. V and J are TRBV30 and TRBJ1-5; possible D gene TRBD1, 5 bases. The CDR3 totals 13 residues. Trimming pared 2 bases from V and 3 bases from J, leaving 8 bases between. Germline V gene data show CDR1 as GTSNPN and CDR2 as SVGIG (reference sequence). The CDR3 loop reads CAWSPGPNQPQHF. For the CDR3, the DNA is TGTGCCTGGAGTCCGGGACCCAATCAGCCCCAGCATTTT.

This chain joins TRBV29-1 and TRBJ2-5; 14 bases line up with TRBD2. CDR1 is SQVTM, CDR2 ANQGSEA, per germline. This CDR3 has 16 residues. With 6 bases clipped from V and 7 bases from J, the junction kept 13 bases outside the gene matches. The CDR3 spells CSVAGLAGGSGRTQYF. The CDR3 DNA reads as TGCAGCGTGGCAGGACTAGCGGGGGGTTCCGGGAGGACCCAGTACTTC.

This clone was detected only a few times. V usage is TRBV7-2 and J usage is TRBJ1-2; 8 nucleotides align to TRBD1. V trimming: 5 bases; J trimming: 8 bases; junction bases outside the gene matches: 7. The CDR3 spans 13 residues. Germline CDR1 reads SGHTA; CDR2 reads FQGNSA. CDR3 loop: CASSRDRGPGYTF. CDR3 DNA sequence: TGTGCCAGCAGCCGAGACAGGGGACCCGGCTACACCTTC.

J is TRBJ2-7 and V is TRBV5-4; TRBD1 is a possible D gene (6 bases). Germline V gene data show CDR1 as SGHNT and CDR2 as YYREEE (reference sequence). With 4 bases removed from V and 6 bases from J, the gap between germline ends came to 14 bases. This CDR3 contains 13 residues. The CDR3 nucleotides read TGTGCCAGCAGCAAGGGACACCCCTTCGAGCAGTACTTC. It encodes CASSKGHPFEQYF.

This clone has only a few counts. The V and J genes are TRBV7-6 and TRBJ2-7; D remains ambiguous. CDR1 is SGHVS and CDR2 is FNYEAQ in the germline V gene. Trimming stripped 5 bases from V and 5 bases from J, with 16 bases between. The CDR3 runs 14 residues. The CDR3 DNA reads as TGTGCCAGCAGCCCCTGGGAACCGCTGAACGAGCAGTACTTC. It yields the protein CASSPWEPLNEQYF.

This clone was seen a few times. V is TRBV30 and J is TRBJ1-2; 7 positions agree with TRBD1. Looked up from germline, CDR1 is GTSNPN and CDR2 is SVGIG (reference sequence). The V and J ends lost 4 bases and 8 bases, in that order; junction bases with no gene match: 13. The CDR3 totals 14 residues. The CDR3: CAWTSWDSSGGYTF. The CDR3 DNA follows: TGTGCCTGGACTTCCTGGGACAGTTCCGGGGGCTACACCTTC.

In this sample, this clone turned up a few times. This chain uses TRBV1 with TRBJ2-2; the table's D call TRBD1 went unverified against the DNA. TRBV1 is noted as a pseudogene. The CDR3 is 13 amino acids. CDR3 bases: TGCACCAGCAGCTCATGTGACACCGGGGAGCTGTTTTTT. Translation gives CTSSSCDTGELFF.

This chain joins TRBV7-3 and TRBJ1-2; D is ambiguous. Trimming removed 4 bases at V and 6 bases at J, with 15 bases between. The CDR3 consists of 14 residues. Germline V gene data show CDR1 as SGHTA and CDR2 as FQGTGA. The CDR3 DNA reads TGTGCCAGCAGCTCTGACTCAAGCGGGCATGGCTACACCTTC. It codes for CASSSDSSGHGYTF.

The chain links TRBV5-1 to TRBJ1-6, with 7 bases lining up with TRBD1. J lost 8 bases, V lost 0 bases, and 5 bases had no gene match. Per the germline V gene, CDR1 is SGHRS and CDR2 is YFSETQ. The CDR3 is 15 residues long. Here the CDR3 reads CASSLVGDSYSPLHF. The CDR3 nucleotides are TGCGCCAGCAGCTTGGTAGGGGACAGCTATTCACCCCTCCACTTT.

This sequence joins TRBV2 and TRBJ1-6, with 9 nucleotides matching TRBD1. The germline gives CDR1 SNHLY, CDR2 FYNNEI. The CDR3 totals 15 residues. Germline trimming cut 6 bases from V and 14 bases from J; bases unmatched to any gene: 14. CDR3 coding DNA: TGTGCCAGCAGGCCCACAGGGGGCTCGACCACGTCCCTCCACTTT. It is translated as CASRPTGGSTTSLHF.

This clone has just a few counts. The rearrangement joins TRBV5-1 to TRBJ2-5; 10 nucleotides match TRBD2. Germline trimming cut 1 base from V and 1 base from J; bases unmatched to any gene: 4. The CDR3 is 16 residues long. The germline V gene encodes CDR1 SGHRS and CDR2 YFSETQ. In nucleotides, the CDR3 is TGCGCCAGCAGCTTGAGGCCTAGCGGGGGCCAAGAGACCCAGTACTTC. This translates into CASSLRPSGGQETQYF.

This clone appeared a few times. V is TRBV29-1 and J is TRBJ2-7, with D possibly matching TRBD2 (6 bases). The germline gives CDR1 SQVTM, CDR2 ANQGSEA. This CDR3 has 13 residues. V was clipped by 0 bases and J by 9 bases, with 15 bases between them. Here the CDR3 reads CSVEDAGSLRQYF. CDR3 nucleotides: TGCAGCGTTGAAGATGCGGGGTCGTTAAGGCAGTACTTC.

The chain carries TRBV25-1 and TRBJ2-5; tentative D call: TRBD2 (6 bases). Germline CDR1 and CDR2: MGHDK and SYGVNS. The V and J ends lost 3 bases and 5 bases respectively, with 16 bases between them. This CDR3 is built from 15 residues. For the CDR3, the DNA is TGTGCCAGCAGTGAGGTCGGTGGAGGGAGGGAGACCCAGTACTTC. It specifies CASSEVGGGRETQYF. Complete variable domain (other parts from reference TRBV25-1 and TRBJ2-5): EADIYQTPRYLVIGTGKKITLECSQTMGHDKMYWYQQDPGMELHLIHYSYGVNSTEKGDLSSESTVSRIRTEHFPLTLESARPSHTSQYLCASSEVGGGRETQYFGPGTRLLVL.

The V and J genes are TRBV5-4 and TRBJ2-5; possibly TRBD2 for D (6 bases). Germline CDR1 SGHNT, CDR2 YYREEE (reference sequence). The V end lost 4 bases, the J end lost 1 base, and 11 bases lay between the germline ends. This CDR3 contains 14 residues. CDR3 region: CASSLGRTQETQYF. CDR3 sequence (DNA): TGTGCCAGCAGCCTGGGGAGGACCCAAGAGACCCAGTACTTC.

For the CDR3, the DNA is TGTGCCAGCAGCGCTCCAGGGGGCTACACCTTC. This translates into CASSAPGGYTF. The chain joins TRBV9 to TRBJ1-2; D perhaps matches TRBD1 (5 bases). There are 11 residues in the CDR3. Germline V gives CDR1 SGDLS, CDR2 YYNGEE. V was cut by 3 bases and J by 8 bases, with 8 bases left in between.

Remarks on this clone: The sample carries other DNA sequences with the same CDR3. This chain joins TRBV27 and TRBJ2-6, with unresolved D. CDR3 length: 14 amino acids. Germline CDR1 is MNHEY and CDR2 is SMNVEV (reference sequence). V lost 5 bases and J lost 0, with 5 bases in between. The CDR3 bases are TGTGCCAGCAGTAGCAGCTCTGGGGCCAACGTCCTGACTTTC. Translation: CASSSSSGANVLTF.

A few counts support this clone. The chain has TRBV7-6 and TRBJ2-1; no clear D gene. The CDR3 loop spans 14 amino acids. The V gene lost 0 bases and the J gene lost 3 bases, with 6 bases spanning the gap. CDR1 is SGHVS and CDR2 is FNYEAQ in the germline V gene. In DNA form, the CDR3 reads TGTGCCAGCAGCTTAGCGACCAACTACAATGAGCAGTTCTTC. It is translated as CASSLATNYNEQFF.

This clone showed up just a few times. Because the CDR3's place on the DNA is in doubt, the DNA is left out and the CDR3 is given as listed by TCRdb. V gene TRBV27 combines with J gene TRBJ1-5; the table names TRBD1, a call not compared with the DNA. Germline V gene data show CDR1 as MNHEY and CDR2 as SMNVEV (reference sequence). The CDR3 is 16 residues long, ends included. CDR3 amino acids: CASSTSTGRSNQPQHF.

This clone showed up just a few times. The chain has TRBV7-9 and TRBJ2-5, with TRBD1 identical over 7 bases. The CDR3 length is 15 residues. Germline assignment: CDR1 SEHNR and CDR2 FQNEAQ (reference sequence). The junction had 4 bases not matched to a gene; V was cut back by 1 base and J by 2 bases. CDR3 sequence reads: CASSLERGRQETQYF. The DNA of the CDR3 is TGTGCCAGCAGCTTAGAAAGGGGGCGGCAAGAGACCCAGTACTTC. Complete variable domain (other parts from reference TRBV7-9 and TRBJ2-5): DTGVSQNPRHKITKRGQNVTFRCDPISEHNRLYWYRQTLGQGPEFLTYFQNEAQLEKSRLLSDRFSAERPKGSFSTLEIQRTEQGDSAMYLCASSLERGRQETQYFGPGTRLLVL.

The chain carries TRBV18 and TRBJ2-2, with D possibly TRBD1 on 5 matching bases. V shed 1 base and J shed 2 bases, with 8 bases lying between them. The germline V gene has CDR1 KGHSH and CDR2 LQKENI. The CDR3 extends over 15 amino acids. CDR3 bases: TGTGCCAGCTCACCACAGGGGTCCAACACCGGGGAGCTGTTTTTT. As protein: CASSPQGSNTGELFF.

This clone was counted between two and nine times. The V call is TRBV28, the J call TRBJ2-7; tentative D call: TRBD2 (6 bases). Trimming took off 2 bases at V and 0 bases at J, with 14 bases between the two ends. Germline V gene data show CDR1 as MDHEN and CDR2 as SYDVKM. The CDR3 length is 16 residues. CDR3: CASSLPFRGSSYEQYF. The CDR3 nucleotides are TGTGCCAGCAGTTTACCGTTCCGGGGGAGCTCCTACGAGCAGTACTTC.

The V call is TRBV7-9, the J call TRBJ2-3, with 9 bases that match TRBD1. Germline trimming cut 5 bases from V and 8 bases from J; bases unmatched to any gene: 11. The germline V gene has CDR1 SEHNR and CDR2 FQNEAQ (reference sequence). The CDR3 extends over 15 amino acids. The CDR3 spells CASSRDRATEGTQYF. Here the CDR3 DNA reads TGTGCCAGCAGCCGGGACAGGGCGACTGAGGGTACGCAGTATTTT.

This clone occurred a few times. The chain is built from TRBV5-4 and TRBJ2-1, with 7 bases fitting TRBD1. This CDR3 has 16 residues. Germline CDR1 is SGHNT and CDR2 is YYREEE (reference sequence). V trimming: 3 bases; J trimming: 5 bases; junction bases outside the gene matches: 11. The CDR3 protein is CASSSGLGTVNNEQFF. Written as DNA, the CDR3 is TGTGCCAGCAGCTCCGGACTTGGGACAGTTAACAATGAGCAGTTCTTC. The variable domain in full, completed from reference TRBV5-4 and TRBJ2-1, reads ETGVTQSPTHLIKTRGQQVTLRCSSQSGHNTVSWYQQALGQGPQFIFQYYREEENGRGNFPPRFSGLQFPNYSSELNVNALELDDSALYLCASSSGLGTVNNEQFFGPGTRLTVL.

This clone was counted a few times. This chain connects TRBV9 to TRBJ1-6; D is possibly TRBD1 (5 bases). Trimming left V 5 bases short and J 6 bases short, with 12 bases between. Germline CDR1 reads SGDLS; CDR2 reads YYNGEE. This CDR3 spans 14 amino acids. The DNA of the CDR3 is TGTGCCAGCAGACCGGGACCGACTAATTCACCCCTCCACTTT. This codes for CASRPGPTNSPLHF.

The CDR3 DNA follows: TGTGCCAGCAGTTCCCCCCGGGGGCCCTACAATGAGCAGTTCTTC. This sequence encodes CASSSPRGPYNEQFF. The V and J genes are TRBV6-5 and TRBJ2-1; the D call may be TRBD1 or TRBD2 (6 bases each). Germline V gives CDR1 MNHEY, CDR2 SVGAGI. The CDR3 covers 15 residues. The V end lost 4 bases, the J end lost 2 bases, and 12 bases lay between the germline ends.

The V call is TRBV27, the J call TRBJ1-1; TRBD1 agrees at 8 bases. Looked up from germline, CDR1 is MNHEY and CDR2 is SMNVEV (reference sequence). V dropped 6 bases and J dropped 0; count of bases not matched to a gene: 6. The CDR3 runs to 15 residues. CDR3 coding DNA: TGTGCCAGCAGGGGACAGGTGACGATGAACACTGAAGCTTTCTTT. Its protein product is CASRGQVTMNTEAFF.

DNA of the CDR3: TGTGCCAGCAGCCAAGACCGACTACGGAGCACAGATACGCAGTATTTT. The encoded protein is CASSQDRLRSTDTQYF. This chain links TRBV4-2 with TRBJ2-3; D may be TRBD2 (5 bases). The CDR3 is 16 amino acids. Per the germline V gene, CDR1 is LGHNA and CDR2 is YNFKEQ. The V end lost 0 bases, the J end lost 0 bases, and 10 bases lay between the germline ends.